The clone carrying this T cell receptor beta chain was seen a handful of times. The antigen remains unidentified. The sample is drawn from a study of T cell repertoires in cytomegalovirus infection. V was clipped by 0 bases and J by 4 bases, with 11 bases between them. The CDR3 is 15 amino acids. Notes on the study in general: The ex vivo response was dominated by HLA-C-restricted CMV-specific TCR beta clonotypes. Carriers of CMV and the relevant HLA type were discriminated by public TCR beta frequency.

TCRdb reprocessed the reads with MiXCR, giving one entry per CDR3 protein. The sample lists about 110,000 distinct CDR3 sequences; 10% were seen once. The sequenced sample consisted of PBMCs, sequenced either directly or after in vitro stimulation (not recorded which). This sequence was found in a human donor in good health (CMV status not recorded). Some clones in this sample may be carry-over from other donors' samples. The chain carries TRBV12-3 or TRBV12-4 and TRBJ2-3, with D perhaps matching TRBD2 (5 bases). CDR3 residues: CASSLAGLASDTQYF. The CDR3 DNA sequence: TGTGCCAGCAGTTTAGCGGGCCTAGCTTCAGATACGCAGTATTTT.